Following are 20 T cell receptor beta chains from one sample sequenced in a study of CD8+ T cells in alopecia areata. Stated treatment: oral pan-JAK inhibitor, 5-10 mg twice daily. Investigators isolated RNA and reverse transcribed it into cDNA to act as the sequencing template. Clones were sequenced by immunoSEQ multiplex PCR, and TCRdb holds only the in-frame ones, with some missing. The sample includes about 200,000 clones, 30% to 40% of them seen just once. Specimen: CD4+ T cells sorted from blood, collected around week 31, from a patient treated with tofacitinib. These TCRs come from a human donor with alopecia areata.

This clone was detected once. The V gene is TRBV27, the J gene TRBJ2-1; 9 nucleotides line up with TRBD2. The CDR3 has 14 residues. Germline loops: CDR1 MNHEY, CDR2 SMNVEV (reference sequence). Trimming took 6 bases from V and 5 from J; bases not matched to a gene: 5. CDR3 sequence: CASSSRLADNEQFF. The CDR3 bases are TGTGCCAGCAGCTCGAGACTAGCGGACAATGAGCAGTTCTTC.

The CDR3 sequence: CASSQVGDRVTGELFF. Here the CDR3 DNA reads TGCGCCAGCAGCCAAGTTGGGGACCGAGTCACCGGGGAGCTGTTTTTT. The J gene is TRBJ2-2, the V gene TRBV4-1; D might be TRBD1 or TRBD2, each matching 5 bases. Germline-derived CDR1 and CDR2 are MGHRA and YSYEKL. The ends were cut back, 1 base at V and 4 bases at J, with 13 bases in the middle. The CDR3 contains 16 residues.

This chain joins TRBV11-1 and TRBJ1-1; D may be TRBD1 (6 bases). CDR1 is SGHAT, CDR2 FQDESV, per germline (reference sequence). CDR3 length: 14 amino acids. V gave up 5 bases and J gave up 3 bases, with 13 bases separating them. The CDR3 sequence is CASSRGTMDTEAFF. DNA of the CDR3: TGTGCCAGCAGCAGAGGGACAATGGACACTGAAGCTTTCTTT.

A single count supports this clone. The chain joins TRBV30 to TRBJ1-5, with D uncertain. Germline assignment: CDR1 GTSNPN and CDR2 SVGIG (reference sequence). The CDR3 has 15 amino acids. Trimming removed 0 bases at V and 0 bases at J, with 9 bases between. The CDR3 bases are TGTGCCTGGAGTGTAAGTACCGATAGCAATCAGCCCCAGCATTTT. Its protein is CAWSVSTDSNQPQHF.

This clone is a singleton in its sample. This chain links TRBV7-2 with TRBJ2-1; 11 nucleotides align to TRBD2. V shed 3 bases, J shed 6 bases, and the junction held 4 bases outside the gene matches. Germline V lookup: CDR1 SGHTA, CDR2 FQGNSA. The CDR3 loop spans 15 amino acids. The CDR3 spells CASSFRLAGSNEQFF. The DNA for the CDR3 is TGTGCCAGCAGCTTTAGACTAGCGGGATCCAATGAGCAGTTCTTC. Full variable domain (rest looked up from reference TRBV7-2 and TRBJ2-1): GAGVSQSPSNKVTEKGKDVELRCDPISGHTALYWYRQSLGQGLEFLIYFQGNSAPDKSGLPSDRFSAERTGGSVSTLTIQRTQQEDSAVYLCASSFRLAGSNEQFFGPGTRLTVL.

This chain joins TRBV5-6 and TRBJ1-2; no firm D call. The CDR3 is made up of 14 amino acids. The V end was cut by 3 bases, the J end by 5 bases, with 14 bases between. Germline V gene sequence: CDR1 SGHDT, CDR2 YYEEEE. CDR3 in amino acids: CASSSGALSYGYTF. Here the CDR3 DNA reads TGTGCCAGCAGCTCCGGAGCGCTTTCTTATGGCTACACCTTC.

The V gene is TRBV5-1, the J gene TRBJ2-2, with 7 bases identical to TRBD2. J gave up 0 bases and V 2 bases, and 4 bases lay outside the gene matches. The CDR3 loop spans 16 amino acids. CDR1 SGHRS and CDR2 YFSETQ come from the germline V gene. CDR3: CASSLPSGANTGELFF. The CDR3 DNA follows: TGCGCCAGCAGCTTACCGAGCGGGGCGAACACCGGGGAGCTGTTTTTT.

DNA of the CDR3: TGTGCCACCAGCAGCGGGAGAAAGGGGAGCACAGATACGCAGTATTTT. As protein: CATSSGRKGSTDTQYF. This sequence joins TRBV15 and TRBJ2-3; a possible D gene is TRBD2 (6 bases). V was cut by 3 bases and J by 0 bases, with 13 bases left in between. CDR3 length equals 16 residues. Germline CDR1 and CDR2: LNHNV and YYDKDF (reference sequence). The full variable domain, its missing parts supplied by reference TRBV15 and TRBJ2-3, is DAMVIQNPRYQVTQFGKPVTLSCSQTLNHNVMYWYQQKSSQAPKLLFHYYDKDFNNEADTPDNFQSRRPNTSFCFLDIRSPGLGDTAMYLCATSSGRKGSTDTQYFGPGTRLTVL.

This clone was recorded a few times. The rearrangement joins TRBV14 to TRBJ2-1; possible D gene TRBD2, 5 bases. CDR3 size: 15 residues. V lost 5 bases and J 3 bases, leaving 14 bases between the germline ends. CDR1 is SGHDN and CDR2 is FVKESK in the germline V gene. The CDR3 DNA follows: TGTGCCAGCAGCTCCCGGAGGCGGCTCTACAATGAGCAGTTCTTC. This translates into CASSSRRRLYNEQFF.

There are a few counts of this clone. J is TRBJ1-5 and V is TRBV5-1, with D possibly matching TRBD1 (5 bases). Trimming shortened V by 3 bases and J by 3 bases, and 13 bases separated the two germline ends. This CDR3 has 15 amino acids. Germline loops: CDR1 SGHRS, CDR2 YFSETQ. The CDR3 loop is CASSSAGSPNQPQHF. CDR3 nucleotide sequence: TGCGCCAGCAGCTCGGCAGGGAGCCCCAATCAGCCCCAGCATTTT. The complete variable domain, with remaining parts taken from reference TRBV5-1 and TRBJ1-5, reads KAGVTQTPRYLIKTRGQQVTLSCSPISGHRSVSWYQQTPGQGLQFLFEYFSETQRNKGNFPGRFSGRQFSNSRSEMNVSTLELGDSALYLCASSSAGSPNQPQHFGDGTRLSIL.

This clone has more than one count but fewer than ten. The chain uses TRBV9 and TRBJ1-2; D gene unclear. V was pared by 3 bases and J by 3 bases, with 12 bases between. The germline V gene encodes CDR1 SGDLS and CDR2 YYNGEE. The CDR3 length is 14 residues. CDR3 amino acids: CASSEDYADYGYTF. DNA of the CDR3: TGTGCCAGCAGCGAGGACTATGCAGACTATGGCTACACCTTC.

This clone was recorded a few times. This chain joins TRBV4-1 and TRBJ1-2; 7 nucleotides line up with TRBD1. The length of the CDR3 is 14 residues. With 7 bases clipped from V and 2 bases from J, the junction kept 7 bases outside the gene matches. Looked up from germline, CDR1 is MGHRA and CDR2 is YSYEKL. CDR3 in amino acids: CASTSRGQNYGYTF. CDR3 DNA: TGCGCCAGCACAAGCCGGGGACAGAACTATGGCTACACCTTC.

This clone was seen more than once but under ten times. V is TRBV10-3 and J is TRBJ2-3; 7 nucleotides line up with TRBD2. The CDR3 covers 16 residues. The V and J ends lost 10 bases and 3 bases, in that order; junction bases with no gene match: 16. Germline-derived CDR1 and CDR2 are ENHRY and SYGVKD. CDR3 loop: CANAQHFSGATDTQYF. CDR3 nucleotide sequence: TGTGCCAACGCACAGCACTTCAGCGGGGCGACAGATACGCAGTATTTT.

The V gene is TRBV6-6, the J gene TRBJ2-4; 10 bases agree with TRBD1. Trimming removed 6 bases from V and 5 bases from J; junction bases left unmatched: 7. CDR1 and CDR2 (germline): MNHNY, SVGAGI (reference sequence). The CDR3 spans 15 residues. The CDR3 nucleotides read TGTGCCAGCAGCCCCGGACAGGGGGGGGAAAACATTCAGTACTTC. Residues: CASSPGQGGENIQYF.

The chain employs TRBV25-1 and TRBJ1-4, with 7 bases identical to TRBD1. The CDR3 spans 13 residues. Germline CDR1 MGHDK, CDR2 SYGVNS. V gave up 4 bases and J gave up 10 bases; unmatched junction bases: 6. CDR3 region: CASSGQGSVKLFF. Written as DNA, the CDR3 is TGTGCCAGCAGTGGACAGGGCTCGGTAAAACTGTTTTTT.

This clone was picked up a small number of times. This sequence joins TRBV6-6 and TRBJ1-4; 7 bases fit TRBD1. The germline V gene has CDR1 MNHNY and CDR2 SVGAGI (reference sequence). Trimming took 0 bases from V and 11 from J; bases not matched to a gene: 9. The length of the CDR3 is 15 residues. CDR3 DNA: TGTGCCAGCAGTTACTCGAGGGACAGAAGTATGAAACTGTTTTTT. Protein: CASSYSRDRSMKLFF.

Notes on this clone: Distinct nucleotide sequences in the sample also encode this CDR3. The V gene is TRBV7-2, the J gene TRBJ2-2; perhaps TRBD1 as D (5 bases). Trimming stripped 1 base from V and 1 base from J, with 7 bases between. Germline loops: CDR1 SGHTA, CDR2 FQGNSA. The CDR3 sequence is 15 residues long. CDR3 sequence: CASSLGQGNTGELFF. Written as DNA, the CDR3 is TGTGCCAGCAGCTTAGGTCAGGGGAACACCGGGGAGCTGTTTTTT.

A few counts support this clone. The genes are TRBV6-1 and TRBJ2-7; TRBD1 matches at 7 bases. CDR1 and CDR2 from the germline V gene are MNHNS and SASEGT. The CDR3 totals 13 residues. V trimming: 8 bases; J trimming: 9 bases; junction bases outside the gene matches: 13. The CDR3 region is CASHPGQLDWQYF. The CDR3 DNA reads TGTGCCAGCCACCCGGGACAGCTCGACTGGCAGTACTTC.

This clone has more than one count but fewer than ten. The chain employs TRBV10-1 and TRBJ1-1; D is undetermined. Germline V gene lookup returns CDR1 WNHNN and CDR2 SYGVQD (reference sequence). The CDR3 has 12 residues. V was clipped by 3 bases and J by 0 bases, with 2 bases between them. The CDR3 reads CASSDLNTEAFF. CDR3 nucleotides: TGCGCCAGCAGTGATCTGAACACTGAAGCTTTCTTT.

This clone was seen only a few times. J is TRBJ2-6 and V is TRBV5-1; 9 bases match TRBD1. After removal of 4 bases from V and 3 bases from J, the junction contained 5 bases not matched to a gene. CDR3 length equals 16 residues. Germline CDR1 reads SGHRS; CDR2 reads YFSETQ. The DNA for the CDR3 is TGCGCCAGCAGCGCGGGACAGGGTTATGGGGCCAACGTCCTGACTTTC. Protein product: CASSAGQGYGANVLTF.